This T cell receptor beta chain was identified during a study of cytomegalovirus exposure and HLA in healthy donors. Study-level information: Unique TCRs numbering around 85 million, obtained from HLA-typed donors, made up an early data release.

The study ran its PCR with 60 Vbeta and 13 Jbeta primers. Here immunoSEQ multiplex PCR was the method, and the copy in TCRdb shows in-frame clones only, minus some. This table has fewer than 200,000 clones, roughly 84% appearing once. As regards this clone: Antigen: not known.

The V gene end was trimmed by 4 bases and the J gene end by 4 bases; junction bases not matched to a gene: 14. CDR1 is SGHVS, CDR2 FNYEAQ, per germline. This CDR3 has 17 amino acids. General study points: Associated with HLA alleles at 0.05 false discovery rate in a later analysis were some 16,000 TCR beta sequences. Overall, 164 TCR beta chains were annotated as cytomegalovirus-associated. The authors considered a cluster of highly shared sequence variants likely to be a sequencing artifact.

The genes are TRBV7-6 and TRBJ2-7; 9 bases are shared with TRBD1. The sample comprised PBMCs. This receptor was taken from a young man in good health and CMV-seronegative. CDR3 coding DNA: TGTGCCAGCAGCTCAATGGACGGGACAGGGCCCAGGTACGAGCAGTACTTC. Amino acids: CASSSMDGTGPRYEQYF.